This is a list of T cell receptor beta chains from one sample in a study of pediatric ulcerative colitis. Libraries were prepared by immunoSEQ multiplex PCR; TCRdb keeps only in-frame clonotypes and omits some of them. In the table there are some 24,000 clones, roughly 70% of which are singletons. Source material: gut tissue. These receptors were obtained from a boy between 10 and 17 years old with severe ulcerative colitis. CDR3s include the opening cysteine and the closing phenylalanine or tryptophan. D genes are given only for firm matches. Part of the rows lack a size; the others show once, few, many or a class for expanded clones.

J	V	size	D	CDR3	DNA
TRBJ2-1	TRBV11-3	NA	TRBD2	CASSLGLAGGLSYNEQFF	TGTGCCAGCAGCTTAGGACTAGCGGGAGGGTTATCTTACAATGAGCAGTTCTTC
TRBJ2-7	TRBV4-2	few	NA	CASSLTSASGIYEQYF	TGTGCCAGCAGCCTGACATCCGCCAGCGGAATTTACGAGCAGTACTTC
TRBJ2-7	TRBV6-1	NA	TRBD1	CASSGDRSLYEQYF	TGTGCCAGCAGTGGGGACAGGTCACTATACGAGCAGTACTTC
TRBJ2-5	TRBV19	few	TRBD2	CASSVTSGGQETQYF	TGTGCCAGTAGTGTTACTAGCGGGGGTCAAGAGACCCAGTACTTC
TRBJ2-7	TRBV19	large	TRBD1	CASSAGTGKAHEQYF	TGTGCCAGTAGTGCCGGGACAGGGAAAGCCCACGAGCAGTACTTC
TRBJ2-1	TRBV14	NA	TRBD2	CASSPGLAGEGNNEQFF	TGTGCCAGCAGCCCGGGACTAGCGGGAGAAGGTAACAATGAGCAGTTCTTC
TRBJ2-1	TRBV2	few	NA	CASSEWGNEQFF	TGTGCCAGCAGTGAGTGGGGCAATGAGCAGTTCTTC
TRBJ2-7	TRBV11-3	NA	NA	CASSLRPGRYEQYF	TGTGCCAGCAGCTTGAGACCGGGGCGCTACGAGCAGTACTTC
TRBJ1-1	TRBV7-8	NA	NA	CASSLAPVGNTEAFF	TGTGCCAGCAGCTTAGCGCCTGTTGGGAACACTGAAGCTTTCTTT
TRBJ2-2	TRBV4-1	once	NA	CASSQGQIPGELFF	TGCGCCAGCAGCCAAGGGCAGATTCCCGGGGAGCTGTTTTTT
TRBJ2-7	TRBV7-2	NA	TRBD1	CASSLIGTESSYEQYF	TGTGCCAGCAGCTTAATCGGGACAGAAAGCTCCTACGAGCAGTACTTC
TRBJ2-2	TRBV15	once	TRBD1	CATSRGQGSNTGELFF	TGTGCCACCAGCAGGGGACAGGGGTCGAACACCGGGGAGCTGTTTTTT
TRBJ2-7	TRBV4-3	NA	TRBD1	CASSQNTGGAAYEQYF	TGCGCCAGCAGCCAAAACACAGGGGGCGCGGCCTACGAGCAGTACTTC
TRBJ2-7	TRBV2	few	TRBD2	CASSAEAGIGDEQYF	TGTGCCAGCAGTGCCGAAGCGGGAATCGGGGACGAGCAGTACTTC
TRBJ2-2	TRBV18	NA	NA	CASSPPKGQNTGELFF	TGTGCCAGCTCACCACCGAAGGGCCAGAACACCGGGGAGCTGTTTTTT
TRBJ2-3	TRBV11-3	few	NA	CASSLQGTDTQYF	TGTGCCAGCAGCTTGCAGGGGACAGATACGCAGTATTTT
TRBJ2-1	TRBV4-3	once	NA	CASSQDLSSSAYNEQFF	TGCGCCAGCAGCCAAGATCTGTCGTCTAGCGCTTACAATGAGCAGTTCTTC
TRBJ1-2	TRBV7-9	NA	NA	CASSSWSGAYGYTF	TGTGCCAGCAGCTCCTGGTCCGGGGCCTATGGCTACACCTTC
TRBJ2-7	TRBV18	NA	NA	CASSPLDRHLSYEQYF	TGTGCCAGCTCACCTCTAGACAGACACTTATCCTACGAGCAGTACTTC
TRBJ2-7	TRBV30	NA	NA	CAWSVPGRGYEQYF	TGTGCCTGGAGTGTACCCGGGAGAGGATACGAGCAGTACTTC
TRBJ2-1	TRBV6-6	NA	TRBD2	CASSRGTTYNEQFF	TGTGCCAGCAGTCGAGGGACTACTTACAATGAGCAGTTCTTC
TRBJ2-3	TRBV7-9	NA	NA	CASSRDGPTDTQYF	TGTGCCAGCAGCCGGGACGGACCTACAGATACGCAGTATTTT
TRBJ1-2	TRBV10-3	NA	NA	CAISESGGRNYGYTF	TGTGCCATCAGTGAGTCAGGGGGAAGGAACTATGGCTACACCTTC
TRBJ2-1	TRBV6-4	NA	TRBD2	CASSPSGPWVSEQFF	TGTGCCAGCAGCCCTAGCGGGCCATGGGTCAGTGAGCAGTTCTTC
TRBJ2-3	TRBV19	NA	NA	CASSKRESFTDTQYF	TGTGCCAGTAGTAAGCGAGAGTCCTTCACAGATACGCAGTATTTT
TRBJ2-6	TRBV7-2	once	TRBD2	CASSRRTSGLGANVLTF	TGTGCCAGCAGCCGCCGGACTAGCGGTCTGGGGGCCAACGTCCTGACTTTC
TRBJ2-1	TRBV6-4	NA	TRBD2	CASSETSGAPNEQFF	TGTGCCAGCAGTGAAACTAGCGGGGCCCCCAATGAGCAGTTCTTC
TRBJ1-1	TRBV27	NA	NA	CASSSRGSAEAFF	TGTGCCAGCAGTTCTAGGGGTTCCGCTGAAGCTTTCTTT
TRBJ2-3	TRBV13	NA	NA	CASSLEAGREQSDTQYF	TGTGCCAGCAGCTTAGAAGCGGGTCGGGAGCAGTCGGATACGCAGTATTTT
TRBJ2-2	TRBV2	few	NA	CASSEGLSRTGELFF	TGTGCCAGCAGTGAGGGGCTCTCGCGGACCGGGGAGCTGTTTTTT
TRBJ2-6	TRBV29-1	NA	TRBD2	CSVEERRPDGTSGSSLSGANVLTF	TGCAGCGTTGAAGAACGGCGCCCCGACGGGACTAGCGGGAGCTCTCTCTCTGGGGCCAACGTCCTGACTTTC
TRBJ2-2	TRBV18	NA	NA	CASSHKIRGLYPRAGELFF	TGTGCCAGCTCACATAAAATACGAGGACTCTACCCTCGGGCCGGGGAGCTGTTTTTT
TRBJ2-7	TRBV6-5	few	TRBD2	CASSFLGGRTHEQYF	TGTGCCAGCAGTTTCCTTGGCGGGAGGACCCACGAGCAGTACTTC
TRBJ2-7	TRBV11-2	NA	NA	CASSLDAFKGEQYF	TGTGCCAGCAGCTTAGATGCCTTCAAGGGGGAGCAGTACTTC
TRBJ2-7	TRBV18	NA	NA	CASSPEHLYEQYF	TGTGCCAGCTCACCAGAACATCTCTACGAGCAGTACTTC
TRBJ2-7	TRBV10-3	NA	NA	CAISDSGTSDEQYF	TGTGCCATCAGTGATTCCGGGACAAGTGACGAGCAGTACTTC
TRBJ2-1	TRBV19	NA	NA	CASALSWISGNEQFF	TGTGCCAGTGCCTTAAGTTGGATTAGCGGTAATGAGCAGTTCTTC